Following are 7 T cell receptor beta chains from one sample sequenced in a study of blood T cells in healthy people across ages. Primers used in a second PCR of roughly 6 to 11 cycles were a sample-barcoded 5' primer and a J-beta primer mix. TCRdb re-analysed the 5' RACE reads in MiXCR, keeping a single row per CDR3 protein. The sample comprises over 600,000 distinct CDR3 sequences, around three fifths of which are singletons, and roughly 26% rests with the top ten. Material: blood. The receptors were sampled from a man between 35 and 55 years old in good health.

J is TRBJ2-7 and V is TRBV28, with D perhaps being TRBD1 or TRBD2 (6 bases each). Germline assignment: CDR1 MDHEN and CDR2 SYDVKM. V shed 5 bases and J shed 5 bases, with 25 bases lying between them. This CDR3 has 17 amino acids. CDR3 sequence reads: CASSHVGGPTPRHEQYF. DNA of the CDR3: TGTGCCAGCAGTCACGTAGGGGGGCCAACACCACGCCACGAGCAGTACTTC.

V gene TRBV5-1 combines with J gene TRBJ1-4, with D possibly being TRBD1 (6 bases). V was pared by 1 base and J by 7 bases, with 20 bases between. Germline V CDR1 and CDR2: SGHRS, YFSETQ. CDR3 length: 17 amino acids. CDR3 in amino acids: CASSLPRLGGEGEKLFF. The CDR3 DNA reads TGCGCCAGCAGCTTGCCCCGACTGGGGGGCGAGGGTGAAAAACTGTTTTTT.

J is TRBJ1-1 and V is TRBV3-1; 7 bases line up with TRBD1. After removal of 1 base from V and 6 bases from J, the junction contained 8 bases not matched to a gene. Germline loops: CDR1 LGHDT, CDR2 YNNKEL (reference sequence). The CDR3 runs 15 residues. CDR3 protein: CASSQVAGGSSEAFF. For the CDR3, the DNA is TGTGCCAGCAGCCAAGTCGCAGGGGGTTCATCTGAAGCTTTCTTT.

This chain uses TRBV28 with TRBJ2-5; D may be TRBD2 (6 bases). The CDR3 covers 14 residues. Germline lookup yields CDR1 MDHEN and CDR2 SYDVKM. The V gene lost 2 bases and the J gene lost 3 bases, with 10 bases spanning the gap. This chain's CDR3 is CASSLTAGKETQYF. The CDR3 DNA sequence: TGTGCCAGCAGTTTAACCGCGGGGAAAGAGACCCAGTACTTC.

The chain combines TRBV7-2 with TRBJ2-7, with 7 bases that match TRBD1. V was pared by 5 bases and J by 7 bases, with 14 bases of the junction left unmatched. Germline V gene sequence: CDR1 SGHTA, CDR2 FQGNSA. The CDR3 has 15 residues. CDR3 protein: CASSGVGQRYNEQYF. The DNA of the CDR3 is TGTGCCAGCAGCGGGGTGGGACAGCGTTACAATGAGCAGTACTTC.

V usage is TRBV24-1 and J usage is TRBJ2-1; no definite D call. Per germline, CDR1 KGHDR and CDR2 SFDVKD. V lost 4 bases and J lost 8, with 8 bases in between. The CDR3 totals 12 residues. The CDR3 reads CATSESSHEQFF. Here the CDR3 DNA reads TGTGCCACCAGTGAATCGAGTCATGAGCAGTTCTTC.

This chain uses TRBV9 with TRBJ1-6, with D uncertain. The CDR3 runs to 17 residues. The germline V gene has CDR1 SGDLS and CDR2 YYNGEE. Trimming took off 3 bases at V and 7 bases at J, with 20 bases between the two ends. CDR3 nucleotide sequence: TGTGCCAGCAGCGCCGGAAGGGCGCGGTCCAGGAATTCACCCCTCCACTTT. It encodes CASSAGRARSRNSPLHF.